Presented here are 17 T cell receptor beta chains from one specimen sequenced in a study of blood T cell repertoires in COVID-19. Using immunoSEQ multiplex PCR, the repertoire was profiled, and TCRdb retains in-frame clones only, with some absent. The profile shows roughly 150,000 clones, roughly nine tenths of them singletons. Material for sequencing was peripheral blood. These receptor sequences come from a woman in her seventies with acute or convalescent COVID-19.

This clone was picked up a small number of times. The junction and the germline gene differ at one end; a read error may be behind it. The J gene is TRBJ2-1, the V gene TRBV9; tentative D call: TRBD1 (5 bases). The CDR3 totals 12 residues. Germline V gives CDR1 SGDLS, CDR2 YYNGEE. The chain's CDR3 is CASSGREGAAVF. Here the CDR3 DNA reads TGTGCCAGCAGCGGACGCGAAGGGGCGGCGGTCTTC.

The V and J genes are TRBV27 and TRBJ2-1, with a tentative D call TRBD1 (6 bases). The CDR3 spans 15 residues. V shed 5 bases and J shed 7 bases, with 18 bases lying between them. Per germline, CDR1 MNHEY and CDR2 SMNVEV (reference sequence). Here the CDR3 DNA reads TGTGCCAGCAGTCATCAGGGGTACTATTCGAATGAGCAGTTCTTC. Protein sequence: CASSHQGYYSNEQFF.

The DNA of the CDR3 is TGTGCCAGCAGTTACTCGATAGGACACTCCTACGAGCAGTACTTC. This encodes CASSYSIGHSYEQYF. The chain joins TRBV6-5 to TRBJ2-7; maybe TRBD1 (5 bases). From germline, CDR1 is MNHEY and CDR2 SVGAGI. The CDR3 runs 15 residues. V was pared by 0 bases and J by 0 bases, with 9 bases between.

The chain combines TRBV6-5 with TRBJ1-5, with D maybe TRBD1 (6 bases). Germline CDR1 and CDR2: MNHEY and SVGAGI. CDR3 length: 14 residues. V was trimmed by 6 bases and J by 2 bases, leaving 11 bases between them. The CDR3 sequence: CASSSRGGNQPQHF. In DNA form, the CDR3 reads TGTGCCAGCAGCTCCAGGGGAGGCAATCAGCCCCAGCATTTT.

The count of this clone is one. J is TRBJ1-5 and V is TRBV28, with D maybe TRBD1 (6 bases). V was trimmed by 3 bases and J by 2 bases, leaving 14 bases between them. From germline, CDR1 is MDHEN and CDR2 SYDVKM. The CDR3 length is 16 residues. The chain's CDR3 is CASSLDRPWGNQPQHF. CDR3 nucleotides: TGTGCCAGCAGTTTGGACAGACCCTGGGGCAATCAGCCCCAGCATTTT.

The chain combines TRBV19 with TRBJ1-1; 8 nucleotides match TRBD1. The germline V gene encodes CDR1 LNHDA and CDR2 SQIVND (reference sequence). The CDR3 loop spans 14 amino acids. J was trimmed by 4 bases and V by 10 bases; bases with no gene match: 11. The CDR3 nucleotides read TGTGCCACCGAAGACAGGGGATCGGGCACTGAAGCTTTCTTT. This codes for CATEDRGSGTEAFF.

This chain links TRBV28 with TRBJ1-2; D uncertain. Trimming took 6 bases from V and 8 from J, leaving 13 bases between them. This CDR3 has 12 residues. Per the germline V gene, CDR1 is MDHEN and CDR2 is SYDVKM. CDR3 sequence (DNA): TGTGCCAGCAGGAGGGAGATGAGGGGCTACACCTTC. Its protein is CASRREMRGYTF.

This clone was seen a handful of times. The chain combines TRBV7-2 with TRBJ1-2; D uncertain. The CDR3 is 14 residues long. The V and J ends lost 2 bases and 2 bases respectively, with 9 bases between them. The germline V gene encodes CDR1 SGHTA and CDR2 FQGNSA. The CDR3, as DNA: TGTGCCAGCAGCTTAACCACGGTGAACTATGGCTACACCTTC. Protein sequence: CASSLTTVNYGYTF.

The gene calls are TRBV29-1 and TRBJ1-4, with TRBD1 as a possible D gene (5 bases). Germline V gene sequence: CDR1 SQVTM, CDR2 ANQGSEA. The CDR3 is 15 residues long. V lost 5 bases and J lost 3, with 16 bases in between. CDR3 loop: CSVIGLAGSNEKLFF. CDR3 nucleotides: TGCAGCGTTATCGGGTTGGCAGGGTCTAATGAAAAACTGTTTTTT.

The chain joins TRBV30 to TRBJ1-4; 9 nucleotides match TRBD1. Germline V gives CDR1 GTSNPN, CDR2 SVGIG (reference sequence). The V gene end was trimmed by 4 bases and the J gene end by 7 bases; junction bases not matched to a gene: 7. This CDR3 region has 14 residues. In nucleotides, the CDR3 is TGTGCCTGGAATAAACAGGGGGCGTCTGAAAAACTGTTTTTT. It is translated as CAWNKQGASEKLFF.

The gene calls are TRBV5-1 and TRBJ2-1; 9 bases are shared with TRBD2. Looked up from germline, CDR1 is SGHRS and CDR2 is YFSETQ. The ends lost 3 bases at V and 0 bases at J; junction bases unmatched: 16. The CDR3 is 20 amino acids. CDR3 sequence: CASSSPPGLAPNGSYNEQFF. The CDR3 DNA reads TGCGCCAGCAGCTCGCCACCGGGACTAGCCCCTAACGGCTCCTACAATGAGCAGTTCTTC.

The chain uses TRBV5-4 and TRBJ2-2, with TRBD1 identical over 9 bases. The V and J ends lost 3 bases and 7 bases, in that order; junction bases with no gene match: 4. CDR1 SGHNT and CDR2 YYREEE come from the germline V gene (reference sequence). The length of the CDR3 is 14 residues. The CDR3 DNA sequence: TGTGCCAGCAGCTGGGACAGGGAATTCGGGGAGCTGTTTTTT. Its protein is CASSWDREFGELFF.

The gene calls are TRBV7-9 and TRBJ1-2; D ambiguous. This CDR3 spans 16 amino acids. Germline V lookup: CDR1 SEHNR, CDR2 FQNEAQ (reference sequence). Trimming stripped 4 bases from V and 7 bases from J, with 22 bases between. The CDR3 sequence: CASSSLGLEAGGGYTF. The CDR3 DNA follows: TGTGCCAGCAGCTCCCTAGGGTTGGAGGCAGGAGGTGGCTACACCTTC.

This clone has only a few counts. This sequence joins TRBV25-1 and TRBJ2-7, with a weak D call TRBD1 (5 bases). The CDR3 is 14 amino acids. Germline V lookup: CDR1 MGHDK, CDR2 SYGVNS. Trimming shortened V by 2 bases and J by 2 bases, and 10 bases separated the two germline ends. The DNA of the CDR3 is TGTGCCAGCAGTGAAGTGGGGCGCGCCTACGAGCAGTACTTC. Encoded protein: CASSEVGRAYEQYF.

The rearrangement uses TRBV19 and TRBJ1-2; 7 bases agree with TRBD1. V shed 4 bases and J 4 bases; nucleotides not matched to a gene: 9. Germline V gene data show CDR1 as LNHDA and CDR2 as SQIVND (reference sequence). The CDR3 totals 15 residues. As DNA, the CDR3 is TGTGCCAGTAGTACCGAACGACAGGGAACCTATGGCTACACCTTC. It encodes CASSTERQGTYGYTF.

The rearrangement links TRBV7-2 to TRBJ1-4; tentative D call: TRBD1 (6 bases). The CDR3 spans 16 residues. In germline, CDR1 is SGHTA, CDR2 FQGNSA. V shed 0 bases and J shed 6 bases, with 14 bases lying between them. The CDR3 reads CASSLAAGRGYEKLFF. For the CDR3, the DNA is TGTGCCAGCAGCTTAGCTGCGGGCAGGGGCTATGAAAAACTGTTTTTT.

This chain uses TRBV15 with TRBJ2-5; D is possibly TRBD1 (5 bases). V was pared by 5 bases and J by 5 bases, with 15 bases between. This CDR3 comprises 14 residues. From germline, CDR1 is LNHNV and CDR2 YYDKDF (reference sequence). The CDR3 nucleotides read TGTGCCACCAGCGGACACATAGTTGGGGAGACCCAGTACTTC. Residues: CATSGHIVGETQYF.